The 31 T cell receptor beta chains reported below all come from one sample, sequenced in a study of blood T cell repertoires in COVID-19. Libraries were prepared by immunoSEQ multiplex PCR; TCRdb keeps only in-frame clonotypes and omits some of them. The sample shows nearly 400,000 clones, approximately 89% of them seen only once. Sequencing was carried out using PBMCs or T cells enriched from blood (not recorded which). The source of these receptors is a woman aged 25 to 45 who had recovered from COVID-19.

The chain recombines TRBV18 with TRBJ2-5, with 12 bases lining up with TRBD2. With 4 bases clipped from V and 7 bases from J, the junction kept 13 bases outside the gene matches. This CDR3 comprises 17 residues. CDR1 and CDR2 (germline): KGHSH, LQKENI. CDR3 region: CASSRRLAGVSFGTQYF. CDR3 coding DNA: TGTGCCAGCTCACGAAGACTAGCGGGAGTATCGTTTGGGACCCAGTACTTC.

V gene TRBV27 combines with J gene TRBJ1-2; 7 nucleotides align to TRBD1. J lost 2 bases, V lost 3 bases, and 21 bases had no gene match. Germline V gene data show CDR1 as MNHEY and CDR2 as SMNVEV (reference sequence). The CDR3 loop spans 20 amino acids. The CDR3 protein is CASSFAPGGGKGAENYGYTF. CDR3 coding DNA: TGTGCCAGCAGTTTCGCGCCTGGAGGGGGTAAGGGGGCTGAGAACTATGGCTACACCTTC.

V usage is TRBV10-3 and J usage is TRBJ2-2; a weak D match, TRBD1 (6 bases). Germline-derived CDR1 and CDR2 are ENHRY and SYGVKD. CDR3 length: 13 amino acids. V lost 10 bases and J 4 bases, leaving 13 bases between the germline ends. The CDR3 DNA follows: TGTGCCACCAGGGGAGAACGCACCGGGGAGCTGTTTTTT. Protein: CATRGERTGELFF.

The chain recombines TRBV9 with TRBJ1-6; D call uncertain. The CDR3 is 13 amino acids. V lost 4 bases to trimming and J lost 7 bases, with 9 bases between them. Germline V lookup: CDR1 SGDLS, CDR2 YYNGEE. The CDR3 DNA follows: TGTGCCAGCAGCCCTACAGTGAATTCACCCCTCCACTTT. It is translated as CASSPTVNSPLHF.

In DNA form, the CDR3 reads TGTGCCAGTAGTCCGACAGACGTCACAGATACGCAGTATTTT. It is translated as CASSPTDVTDTQYF. The V and J genes are TRBV19 and TRBJ2-3, with D possibly TRBD1 on 5 matching bases. Germline V gives CDR1 LNHDA, CDR2 SQIVND (reference sequence). V lost 5 bases and J lost 2, with 11 bases in between. This CDR3 region has 14 residues. The full variable domain, its missing parts supplied by reference TRBV19 and TRBJ2-3, is DGGITQSPKYLFRKEGQNVTLSCEQNLNHDAMYWYRQDPGQGLRLIYYSQIVNDFQKGDIAEGYSVSREKKESFPLTVTSAQKNPTAFYLCASSPTDVTDTQYFGPGTRLTVL.

The chain carries TRBV5-1 and TRBJ1-1; TRBD1 agrees at 8 bases. With V trimmed by 5 bases and J by 3 bases, 9 bases remained unmatched. This CDR3 comprises 15 residues. Per the germline V gene, CDR1 is SGHRS and CDR2 is YFSETQ. CDR3 nucleotide sequence: TGCGCCAGCAGACTACAGACAGGGGACTACACTGAAGCTTTCTTT. This sequence encodes CASRLQTGDYTEAFF.

This sequence joins TRBV24-1 and TRBJ2-5; 8 bases map to TRBD1. Germline loops: CDR1 KGHDR, CDR2 SFDVKD. V shed 3 bases and J 1 base; nucleotides not matched to a gene: 6. This CDR3 has 16 residues. The chain's CDR3 is CATSDPSGTGQETQYF. DNA of the CDR3: TGTGCCACCAGTGATCCCTCAGGGACAGGCCAAGAGACCCAGTACTTC.

V and J are TRBV28 and TRBJ2-1; the match to TRBD1 covers 9 bases. The germline V gene encodes CDR1 MDHEN and CDR2 SYDVKM. The CDR3 covers 20 residues. J gave up 9 bases and V 1 base, and 22 bases lay outside the gene matches. CDR3 in amino acids: CASSLFQIRDRDRGKVEQFF. The CDR3 DNA reads as TGTGCCAGCAGTTTATTTCAGATCCGGGACAGGGATCGGGGTAAGGTTGAGCAGTTCTTC.

A single count supports this clone. The V call is TRBV11-3, the J call TRBJ1-4; weak D call: TRBD1 (5 bases). The CDR3 is made up of 13 amino acids. Germline lookup yields CDR1 SGHNT and CDR2 YENEEA. The V end lost 5 bases, the J end lost 6 bases, and 10 bases lay between the germline ends. CDR3 amino acids: CASSPGGDEKLFF. The CDR3 coding sequence is TGTGCCAGCAGCCCGGGGGGGGATGAAAAACTGTTTTTT.

J is TRBJ2-7 and V is TRBV10-1; D perhaps matches TRBD2 (5 bases). The CDR3 has 16 amino acids. Between the trimmed V and J ends, which lost 6 bases and 2 bases, there was a span of 20 bases. Germline-derived CDR1 and CDR2 are WNHNN and SYGVQD (reference sequence). CDR3 residues: CASSDVGRLNPYEQYF. DNA for the CDR3: TGCGCCAGCAGCGATGTAGGCAGACTAAACCCCTACGAGCAGTACTTC.

The chain links TRBV2 to TRBJ2-3; 9 bases are shared with TRBD1. The CDR3 is 21 amino acids. Germline V gene sequence: CDR1 SNHLY, CDR2 FYNNEI. V lost 2 bases and J lost 3; bases outside the gene matches: 21. In DNA form, the CDR3 reads TGTGCCAGCAGTGAAATGCCCCCCTCCGGGACAGGGCGTCTGGGAACAGATACGCAGTATTTT. This sequence encodes CASSEMPPSGTGRLGTDTQYF.

In this sample, this clone turned up once. The rearrangement joins TRBV5-1 to TRBJ1-2, with a weak D call TRBD1 (5 bases). Trimming pared 0 bases from V and 3 bases from J, leaving 12 bases between. CDR3 length: 15 residues. Germline V gene data show CDR1 as SGHRS and CDR2 as YFSETQ. The CDR3 region has the DNA TGCGCCAGCAGCTTGGGTCAGGGATCGGACTATGGCTACACCTTC. The encoded protein is CASSLGQGSDYGYTF.

The rearrangement joins TRBV18 to TRBJ2-7, with D possibly being TRBD1 (5 bases). The CDR3 extends over 14 amino acids. The V gene's germline CDR1 is KGHSH and CDR2 LQKENI. Deletions cut 1 base from V and 0 bases from J, with 7 bases between. CDR3 nucleotides: TGTGCCAGCTCACCACAGGGGATCTCCTACGAGCAGTACTTC. As protein: CASSPQGISYEQYF.

This sequence joins TRBV28 and TRBJ2-7; the match to TRBD2 covers 8 bases. The trim removed 6 bases at V and 4 bases at J, leaving 8 bases unmatched. Germline V gives CDR1 MDHEN, CDR2 SYDVKM. The CDR3 is 14 amino acids. The CDR3 DNA sequence: TGTGCCAGCAGACCGGGACTAGAGTTATACGAGCAGTACTTC. Its protein product is CASRPGLELYEQYF.

CDR3 sequence (DNA): TGTGCCAGCAGCACCCGGGACAGGGGTCTCCATGAGCAGTTCTTC. The encoded protein is CASSTRDRGLHEQFF. The chain recombines TRBV11-2 with TRBJ2-1, with 10 bases that match TRBD1. CDR3 length: 15 residues. Losses at the gene ends were 5 bases for V and 8 bases for J; bases not matched to a gene: 9. Germline CDR1 SGHAT, CDR2 FQNNGV.

The chain has TRBV3-1 (or the pseudogene TRBV3-2) and TRBJ1-2; TRBD1 matches 9 bases. Germline V gene lookup returns CDR1 LGHDT and CDR2 YNNKEL (reference sequence). V shed 4 bases, J shed 8 bases, and the junction held 11 bases outside the gene matches. This CDR3 region has 15 residues. In DNA, the CDR3 is TGTGCCAGCAGCCGAACAGGGGGCCGAGGCACGGGCTACACCTTC. This codes for CASSRTGGRGTGYTF.

The chain recombines TRBV7-3 with TRBJ2-1; 9 nucleotides match TRBD2. Germline values: CDR1 SGHTA, CDR2 FQGTGA. The CDR3 has 14 residues. J was trimmed by 5 bases and V by 4 bases; bases with no gene match: 3. CDR3 region: CASSYLAGNNEQFF. CDR3 nucleotides: TGTGCCAGCAGCTACCTAGCGGGAAACAATGAGCAGTTCTTC. Full variable domain (outside the CDR3, taken from reference TRBV7-3 and TRBJ2-1): GAGVSQTPSNKVTEKGKYVELRCDPISGHTALYWYRQSLGQGPEFLIYFQGTGAADDSGLPNDRFFAVRPEGSVSTLKIQRTERGDSAVYLCASSYLAGNNEQFFGPGTRLTVL.

This clone was seen more than once but under ten times. The chain links TRBV5-1 to TRBJ1-1; 7 bases are a match to TRBD1. V lost 4 bases and J lost 3; bases outside the gene matches: 6. Germline CDR1 and CDR2: SGHRS and YFSETQ. CDR3 length equals 14 residues. CDR3 protein: CASSLRQGYTEAFF. The CDR3 DNA reads as TGCGCCAGCAGCCTTAGACAGGGTTACACTGAAGCTTTCTTT.

The V gene is TRBV7-9, the J gene TRBJ2-1; the match to TRBD2 covers 14 bases. The CDR3 consists of 16 residues. The junction had 3 bases not matched to a gene; V was cut back by 5 bases and J by 3 bases. CDR1 is SEHNR, CDR2 FQNEAQ, per germline (reference sequence). The CDR3 spells CASSTGLAGVYNEQFF. CDR3 coding DNA: TGTGCCAGCAGCACGGGACTAGCGGGAGTCTACAATGAGCAGTTCTTC.

For the CDR3, the DNA is TGTGCCAGTAGTATCCCAGGGGCAGGAACTGAAGCTTTCTTT. This codes for CASSIPGAGTEAFF. The chain is built from TRBV19 and TRBJ1-1; possibly TRBD1 for D (6 bases). V lost 3 bases and J 5 bases, leaving 13 bases between the germline ends. This CDR3 is built from 14 residues. CDR1 and CDR2 from the germline V gene are LNHDA and SQIVND (reference sequence).

J is TRBJ1-3 and V is TRBV7-9; D remains ambiguous. The CDR3 loop spans 16 amino acids. Germline V CDR1 and CDR2: SEHNR, FQNEAQ (reference sequence). V was pared by 8 bases and J by 0 bases, with 17 bases between. CDR3 bases: TGTGCCAGCCTAATTCGACTCAACGGCTCTGGAAACACCATATATTTT. Amino acid sequence: CASLIRLNGSGNTIYF.

The chain uses TRBV9 and TRBJ2-2; tentative D call: TRBD1 (6 bases). The CDR3 loop spans 16 amino acids. Trimming took off 0 bases at V and 6 bases at J, with 15 bases between the two ends. The germline gives CDR1 SGDLS, CDR2 YYNGEE. The CDR3 nucleotides are TGTGCCAGCAGCGTAGGGCAGGGGAGTCCCCCCGGGGAGCTGTTTTTT. Translation: CASSVGQGSPPGELFF.

This rearrangement joins TRBV27 to TRBJ1-6; tentative D call: TRBD1 (6 bases). This CDR3 is 15 amino acids long. V was shortened by 4 bases and J by 2 bases, with 9 bases between the two germline ends. The germline CDR1 and CDR2 sequences are MNHEY and SMNVEV (reference sequence). The CDR3 protein is CASSSQGPYNSPLHF. The CDR3 DNA follows: TGTGCCAGCAGTTCACAGGGCCCCTATAATTCACCCCTCCACTTT.

This clone was counted once. The chain combines TRBV6-5 with TRBJ1-6; D is possibly TRBD1 (5 bases). There are 14 residues in the CDR3. The germline CDR1 and CDR2 sequences are MNHEY and SVGAGI. V lost 6 bases, J lost 7 bases, and 13 bases lay in between. The CDR3 DNA follows: TGTGCCAGCAGCCGTGCGGGGGGAAATTCACCCCTCCACTTT. As protein: CASSRAGGNSPLHF.

V usage is TRBV19 and J usage is TRBJ1-2; 7 nucleotides line up with TRBD1. The J segment lost 4 bases and the V segment lost 0 bases, leaving 5 bases of the junction unmatched. CDR3 length: 15 amino acids. Germline loops: CDR1 LNHDA, CDR2 SQIVND (reference sequence). Here the CDR3 reads CASSIELTGIYGYTF. The CDR3 DNA reads as TGTGCCAGTAGTATAGAGCTGACAGGGATCTATGGCTACACCTTC.

CDR3 sequence: CASSLLADTDTQYF. CDR3 bases: TGTGCCAGTAGTTTGCTAGCGGACACAGATACGCAGTATTTT. The chain carries TRBV19 and TRBJ2-3; 7 nucleotides match TRBD2. V shed 5 bases and J 2 bases; nucleotides not matched to a gene: 4. CDR1 and CDR2 (germline): LNHDA, SQIVND (reference sequence). The CDR3 is made up of 14 amino acids.

The rearrangement joins TRBV4-3 to TRBJ2-6; 8 bases fit TRBD1. The CDR3 is 19 residues long. Germline V CDR1 and CDR2: LGHNA, YSLEER. V shed 1 base and J 0 bases; nucleotides not matched to a gene: 8. The CDR3 DNA reads as TGCGCCAGCAGCCAAGGGGCAGGGGGCGCTTACTCTGGGGCCAACGTCCTGACTTTC. Residues: CASSQGAGGAYSGANVLTF.

The chain couples TRBV5-6 to TRBJ1-3, with D possibly matching TRBD1 (5 bases). CDR3 size: 13 residues. The V gene's germline CDR1 is SGHDT and CDR2 YYEEEE. V lost 0 bases and J lost 4, with 5 bases in between. The CDR3 region has the DNA TGTGCCAGCAGCTTGGGGACAGGAAACACCATATATTTT. Its translation is CASSLGTGNTIYF.

V is TRBV11-2 and J is TRBJ2-1, with D uncertain. Trimming took 0 bases from V and 6 from J, leaving 9 bases between them. There are 14 residues in the CDR3. CDR1 SGHAT and CDR2 FQNNGV come from the germline V gene. The CDR3 sequence: CASSLERVGNEQFF. CDR3 coding DNA: TGTGCCAGCAGCTTAGAGCGAGTTGGCAATGAGCAGTTCTTC.

This sequence joins TRBV2 and TRBJ2-5; 10 positions match TRBD1. The germline V gene has CDR1 SNHLY and CDR2 FYNNEI. The CDR3 covers 14 residues. V shed 5 bases and J 5 bases; nucleotides not matched to a gene: 5. The CDR3 loop reads CASSPGQGRETQYF. Written as DNA, the CDR3 is TGTGCCAGCAGTCCGGGACAGGGGAGGGAGACCCAGTACTTC.

This chain links TRBV28 with TRBJ1-1; the D gene is possibly TRBD1 (5 bases). Per the germline V gene, CDR1 is MDHEN and CDR2 is SYDVKM. The V gene lost 3 bases and the J gene lost 4 bases, with 21 bases spanning the gap. There are 17 residues in the CDR3. The CDR3, as DNA: TGTGCCAGCAGTTTTTACAAGGGGTACCCGCTTCTCACTGAAGCTTTCTTT. It encodes CASSFYKGYPLLTEAFF.